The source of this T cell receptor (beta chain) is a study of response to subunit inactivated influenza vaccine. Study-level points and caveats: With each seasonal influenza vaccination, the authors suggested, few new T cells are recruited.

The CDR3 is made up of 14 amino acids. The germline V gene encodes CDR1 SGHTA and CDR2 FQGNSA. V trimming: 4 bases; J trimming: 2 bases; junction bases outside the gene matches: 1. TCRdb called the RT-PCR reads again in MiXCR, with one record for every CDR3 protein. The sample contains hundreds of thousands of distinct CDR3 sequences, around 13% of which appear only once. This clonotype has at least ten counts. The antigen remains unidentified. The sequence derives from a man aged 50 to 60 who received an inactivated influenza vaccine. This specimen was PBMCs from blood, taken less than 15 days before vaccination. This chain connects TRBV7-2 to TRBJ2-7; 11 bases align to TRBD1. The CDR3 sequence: CASSWTGGAYEQYF. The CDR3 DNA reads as TGTGCCAGCAGCTGGACAGGGGGCGCCTACGAGCAGTACTTC.